This T cell receptor beta chain was profiled in a study of T cell changes during pregnancy in multiple sclerosis (dated by TCRdb to about 2019). A note on the overall study: Changes in the T cell repertoire over the course of pregnancy were examined in this study in women with multiple sclerosis.

The library was produced with the immunoSEQ multiplex PCR assay. Imported from immuneACCESS, the table was reduced by TCRdb to in-frame sequences with V and J called. These copies leave out some clones; in studies compared against another copy, an unresolved V gene accounts for under half, and the cause of the remainder is not known. The sample includes some 52,000 clones, with over 80% observed a single time. Together, the top ten hold 0.25% of the sample. A note on this clone: Which antigen it targets is not known. No qualities accompany the bases; no much larger clone lies one base away.

V is clipped by 7 bases and J by 0 bases, and the sequence between their germline boundaries is 14 bases long. From the cysteine through the phenylalanine, the CDR3 covers 14 amino acids. Only the CDR3 region is kept as DNA, spanning 42 bases read in frame from base 1. The germline V gene gives CDR1 as SQVTM and CDR2 as ANQGSEA. Here the chain combines TRBV29-1 and TRBJ2-3; TRBD2 is a weak D gene call, 6 bases matching. The TCR was taken from a female donor with multiple sclerosis, enrolled in a pregnancy study. The source material was CD4+ T cells from peripheral blood mononuclear cells, sampled in the third trimester of pregnancy. The DNA sequence is as follows: TGCAGCGCTAAGGACTATTCTAGCACAGATACGCAGTATTTT. Its amino acids are CSAKDYSSTDTQYF.